This TCR beta chain was captured in a study of blood T cells in healthy people across ages. Per the germline V gene, CDR1 is SGHRS and CDR2 is YFSETQ. With 3 bases removed from V and 1 base from J, the gap between germline ends came to 13 bases. This CDR3 is built from 16 residues. General study points: Naive CD4+ cells and diversity were both higher in long-lived donors than in aged donors.

This clonotype was observed a handful of times. Its antigen is not identified. A second roughly 7 to 12 cycle PCR used barcoded and J-beta primers. Each of the cDNA molecules was tagged by a template-switch adaptor with 12 random nucleotides. TCRdb re-analysed the 5' RACE reads in MiXCR, keeping a single row per CDR3 protein. Seen here are 750,000 to 950,000 distinct CDR3 sequences, about 29% observed once, and the top ten hold about 10%. The sample also formed part of further work on T cells of mothers and their children.

The gene calls are TRBV5-1 and TRBJ2-2; D call uncertain. This clonotype was obtained from a middle-aged woman in good health. The sequenced sample consisted of blood. The CDR3 DNA reads as TGCGCCAGCAGCTCTTCCTGGACGGAGAACACCGGGGAGCTGTTTTTT. Its translation: CASSSSWTENTGELFF.